This T cell receptor beta chain was captured in a study of T-cell reconstitution after alpha-beta-depleted transplantation in children (dated by TCRdb to the mid-2010s). Regarding the study in general: The study quantitatively tracked T-cell immune reconstitution after TCRalphabeta/CD19-depleted allogeneic hematopoietic cell transplantation in children using TCR repertoire profiling.

The investigation overall reported the following: The apparently early alphabetaT-cell count recovery about two months after transplant was reportedly dependent on only several hundred rapidly expanded clones derived from non-depleted graft cells. Over subsequent months, a decline in hyperexpanded clone frequencies was noted, and after one year, T-cell counts and TCRbeta diversity were mostly ascribed to newly produced T cells. In some patients, the high TCRbeta diversity seen at day 60 was put down to recipient T cells and intrathymic progenitors that had survived conditioning.

At least ten counts were recorded for this clonotype. Its binding antigen is unknown. No clone much larger than this one lies a single base away; base qualities are absent. The library came from PCR. Instrument used: Illumina HiSeq 2500. TCR library preparation used molecular barcoding, with unique molecular identifiers applied to normalize quantification of the TCRbeta repertoire. TCRdb trimmed the raw reads at Q25, called clones with MiXCR and kept productive beta chains. Duplicate CDR3 protein sequences are folded into a single record with the most common DNA and genes. Within this sample are 450,000 to 550,000 distinct CDR3 sequences, with roughly 10% of them counted one time only. The ten top clones hold around 15% of the sample. What the treatment or condition label conveys for this sample: allogeneic hematopoietic cell transplantation with graft depleted of TCRalphabeta T cells and CD19 B cells. The transplant recipients were children given TCRalphabeta/CD19-depleted allogeneic hematopoietic cell grafts.

Clipping removes 1 base from V and 5 bases from J, with 5 as the unmatched junction base count. The germline V gene (reference sequence) supplies CDR1 DFQATT and CDR2 SNEGSKA. There are 14 amino acids in the CDR3, from cysteine to phenylalanine inclusive. The sequence is cut down to CDR3 DNA, 42 bases in frame from base 1. This sequence was found in a female patient aged 2 to 10 who had a stem cell transplant for aplastic anemia, so the T cells may come from the graft donor. The rearrangement joined TRBV20-1 to TRBJ1-1; TRBD1 matches 9 bases in the middle. The starting material was PBMCs, mostly from graft donor cells, obtained 180 days after TCRalphabeta/CD19-depleted stem cell transplant. The DNA reads TGCAGTGCTAGAGTCGGGACAGGGAGAACTGAAGCTTTCTTT. Translated, it reads CSARVGTGRTEAFF.